This paragraph covers one T cell receptor beta chain sequence. Its antigen is unidentified. Sequence at one end of the junction differs from germline and may be a read error. The CDR3 covers 18 residues. Germline CDR1 SEHNR, CDR2 FQNEAQ (reference sequence). This sample stems from a study of cytomegalovirus exposure and HLA in healthy donors. About the study: Genotyping showed less than 85% of roughly 400 donors falling in the Caucasian-associated ancestry cluster. Study conclusions and caveats: Analyzed later, most CMV-associated TCR beta chains appeared HLA-restricted. About 87% or about 30% of the time was how often most TCR beta V segments were productive, according to an earlier analysis. A reported reduction in N-insertions relative to the roughly 710-donor mean was seen in an Asian-associated ancestry cluster in a later analysis.

The PCR made use of 60 Vbeta and 13 Jbeta primers. The data were produced by immunoSEQ multiplex PCR, yet TCRdb's version contains in-frame clones alone and is incomplete. This table has some 63,000 clones, about 80% appearing once. V and J are TRBV7-9 and TRBJ2-6; no reliable D call. The sequenced material came from PBMCs. The receptor's source is a human donor in good health. CDR3 nucleotides: TGTTCCAGCAGCTTAAAACGAACCGACTCCTCTGGGGCCAACGTCCTGACTTTC. The encoded protein is CSSSLKRTDSSGANVLTF.